The source of this T cell receptor (beta chain) is a study of healthy donors' naive CD4 and CD8 T cells. Study overall: Donors, half of them female, were 20-25, 40-50 or 60-70 years old.

Germline loops: CDR1 SQVTM, CDR2 ANQGSEA. Between the trimmed V and J ends, which lost 3 bases and 5 bases, there was a span of 8 bases. This CDR3 spans 11 amino acids. Sorting defined naive CD4+ as CD4+CD8-CD45RO-CD45RA+ and naive CD8+ as CD8+CD4-CD45RA+CD27bright. Study findings and constraints: Negatively charged CDR3s marked CD8+ lineage; positively charged CDR3s marked CD4+ lineage. Naive CD4+ and CD8+ cells reportedly differed in usage of most V and J genes.

Notes on this clonotype: Its antigen is as yet unknown.

Each TCR library used about 500 ng of total RNA and a linear amplification protocol. TCRdb re-called the reads with MiXCR, one entry per CDR3 protein. The sample includes about 180,000 distinct CDR3 sequences, nearly 75% of them seen just once. Sequences were obtained from naive CD4+ and CD8+ T cells sorted from blood, pooled from several donors. This sequence originates from a pool of human donors in good health; the sample pools cells from several healthy donors. The rearrangement joins TRBV29-1 to TRBJ2-7; D might be TRBD2 (5 bases). The DNA of the CDR3 is TGCAGCGTTGAGAACGGGGACGAGCAGTACTTC. Translated: CSVENGDEQYF.